The 8 T cell receptor beta chains below all came from one sample that was sequenced in a study of cytomegalovirus exposure and HLA in healthy donors. The PCR was carried out with 60 Vbeta primers and 13 Jbeta primers. Produced via immunoSEQ multiplex PCR; TCRdb's table is partial and in-frame only. This sample has about 180,000 clones, with under 80% found just once. The sequenced material came from PBMCs. The receptor source for this set is a human donor in good health.

The chain combines TRBV11-2 with TRBJ1-3; D is uncertain. The germline CDR1 and CDR2 sequences are SGHAT and FQNNGV. Trimming stripped 0 bases from V and 2 bases from J, with 5 bases between. The CDR3 sequence is 14 residues long. CDR3 sequence: CASSLERTGNTIYF. CDR3 in DNA: TGTGCCAGCAGCTTAGAGAGGACTGGAAACACCATATATTTT.

The chain uses TRBV7-2 and TRBJ2-7; 8 nucleotides line up with TRBD2. The CDR3 runs 15 residues. V lost 1 base, J lost 3 bases, and 5 bases stayed unmatched. Germline-derived CDR1 and CDR2 are SGHTA and FQGNSA. CDR3 amino acids: CASSLGVAGHYEQYF. CDR3 in DNA: TGTGCCAGCAGCTTAGGGGTAGCGGGGCACTACGAGCAGTACTTC.

The V and J genes are TRBV9 and TRBJ2-2; D is ambiguous. The V end was cut by 2 bases, the J end by 3 bases, with 5 bases between. CDR1 SGDLS and CDR2 YYNGEE come from the germline V gene. The CDR3 loop spans 13 amino acids. The DNA of the CDR3 is TGTGCCAGCAGCGTCCCGGACACCGGGGAGCTGTTTTTT. It yields the protein CASSVPDTGELFF.

In regard to this clone: Distinct nucleotide sequences in the sample also encode this CDR3. The chain carries TRBV7-3 and TRBJ2-7; the match to TRBD1 covers 11 bases. The CDR3 length is 15 residues. V lost 2 bases to trimming and J lost 3 bases; unmatched junction nucleotides: 3. Looked up from germline, CDR1 is SGHTA and CDR2 is FQGTGA. CDR3 amino acids: CASSLSGTGGYEQYF. CDR3 sequence (DNA): TGTGCCAGCAGCTTATCCGGGACAGGGGGCTACGAGCAGTACTTC. The complete variable domain, with remaining parts taken from reference TRBV7-3 and TRBJ2-7, reads GAGVSQTPSNKVTEKGKYVELRCDPISGHTALYWYRQSLGQGPEFLIYFQGTGAADDSGLPNDRFFAVRPEGSVSTLKIQRTERGDSAVYLCASSLSGTGGYEQYFGPGTRLTVT.

The V call is TRBV5-6, the J call TRBJ2-3, with D possibly matching TRBD2 (7 bases). Germline CDR1 SGHDT, CDR2 YYEEEE. Trimming pared 4 bases from V and 0 bases from J, leaving 15 bases between. This CDR3 has 16 residues. The CDR3 bases are TGTGCCAGCAGCCCCGGAGGGGGGGCTAGCACAGATACGCAGTATTTT. Protein product: CASSPGGGASTDTQYF. Full variable domain (missing parts from reference TRBV5-6 and TRBJ2-3): DAGVTQSPTHLIKTRGQQVTLRCSPKSGHDTVSWYQQALGQGPQFIFQYYEEEERQRGNFPDRFSGHQFPNYSSELNVNALLLGDSALYLCASSPGGGASTDTQYFGPGTRLTVL.

This clone was seen only once. The rearrangement uses TRBV6-6 and TRBJ2-2; the D gene is possibly TRBD1 (6 bases). Germline assignment: CDR1 MNHNY and CDR2 SVGAGI (reference sequence). Between the trimmed V and J ends, which lost 5 bases and 5 bases, there was a span of 18 bases. This CDR3 has 16 amino acids. CDR3 protein: CASSKPTGSVTGELFF. The CDR3 nucleotides are TGTGCCAGCAGTAAACCGACAGGTTCTGTGACCGGGGAGCTGTTTTTT.

The chain links TRBV10-1 to TRBJ1-1; a weak D match, TRBD1 (5 bases). The germline V and J ends were trimmed by 6 bases and 1 base, with 9 bases remaining between them. The CDR3 loop spans 13 amino acids. Germline V gene lookup returns CDR1 WNHNN and CDR2 SYGVQD (reference sequence). CDR3 DNA: TGCGCCAGCAGGGCCGACAGGAACACTGAAGCTTTCTTT. It encodes CASRADRNTEAFF.

In its sample, this clone was seen a few times. The chain is built from TRBV7-8 and TRBJ1-1; D possibly corresponds to TRBD1 (6 bases). Trimming cost V 5 bases and J 4 bases, with 17 bases left between them. The germline CDR1 and CDR2 sequences are SGHVS and FQNEAQ. The CDR3 sequence is 15 residues long. Here the CDR3 DNA reads TGTGCCAGCAGCCCCAACAGGGTGAGGGGCACTGAAGCTTTCTTT. It specifies CASSPNRVRGTEAFF.